A selection of T cell receptor beta chains follows, all from one sample in a study of blood T cells in healthy people across ages. MiXCR, applied by TCRdb to the 5' RACE reads, yields one record per CDR3 protein. The sample includes some 1.7 million distinct CDR3 sequences, about 28% of them seen just once. The sample comprised blood. The receptors here all came from a woman younger than 45 in good health. Each CDR3 is given with its conserved first and last residue. The D gene is left open where the match is weak. Clone size is shown for a subset of rows, as once, few, many or a class of expanded clone.

clone size	V gene	D gene	J gene	CDR3 DNA	CDR3 protein
many	TRBV5-1	TRBD2	TRBJ2-5	TGCGCCAGCAGCGACGGGACTAGCGAGACCCAGTACTTC	CASSDGTSETQYF
many	TRBV7-2	TRBD2	TRBJ2-5	TGTGCCAGCAGCTTAGGTCGGTTAGCGGGGGGTCAAGAGACCCAGTACTTC	CASSLGRLAGGQETQYF
-	TRBV2	TRBD1	TRBJ2-7	TGTGCCAGCAGTGAAGCCGGACAGGGGGACTACGAGCAGTACTTC	CASSEAGQGDYEQYF
-	TRBV10-3	TRBD1	TRBJ1-2	TGTGCCACCGGGACCAGACAGGGGAACTATGGCTACACCTTC	CATGTRQGNYGYTF
-	TRBV29-1	-	TRBJ1-2	TGCAGCGTTGAAGATCTTCCTGGGACGGGCTACACCTTC	CSVEDLPGTGYTF
many	TRBV9	-	TRBJ2-7	TGTGCCAGCAGCGTAGGGGACGGGCCCTACGAGCAGTACTTC	CASSVGDGPYEQYF
-	TRBV28	-	TRBJ1-2	TGTGCCAGCAGTTTAGGGGCACAGGGAAAGGACTATGGCTACACCTTC	CASSLGAQGKDYGYTF
few	TRBV5-1	TRBD1	TRBJ2-7	TGCGCCAGCAGCCGACAGGGTAAGGGCTACGAGCAGTACTTC	CASSRQGKGYEQYF
many	TRBV10-2	-	TRBJ2-5	TGCGCCAGCAGTGAGCAGGGGTGGGAGACCCAGTACTTC	CASSEQGWETQYF
few	TRBV6-2/TRBV6-3	-	TRBJ2-3	TGTGCCAGCAGTATCGGCGGCAGTCCTCGCACAGATACGCAGTATTTT	CASSIGGSPRTDTQYF
few	TRBV20-1	-	TRBJ1-2	TGCAGTGCTAGTATCACGGTAGCTAACTATGGCTACACCTTC	CSASITVANYGYTF
few	TRBV5-1	-	TRBJ2-7	TGCGCCAGCAGCCTGGGCTTTAGTCGAGAGCAGTACTTC	CASSLGFSREQYF
few	TRBV6-5	TRBD1	TRBJ2-3	TGTGCCAGCAGTACCCGGGACAGGGGGCCTATAGATACGCAGTATTTT	CASSTRDRGPIDTQYF
-	TRBV24-1	TRBD1	TRBJ2-1	TGTGCCACCACCTCGGGACAGGGGTCTAGGAATGAGCAGTTCTTC	CATTSGQGSRNEQFF
-	TRBV7-8	-	TRBJ2-3	TGTGCCAGCAGAATTCTAGCAGACAGCACAGATACGCAGTATTTT	CASRILADSTDTQYF
-	TRBV9	-	TRBJ2-3	TGTGCCAGCAGCGTAGCTGGCAGGGGAGGCACAGATACGCAGTATTTT	CASSVAGRGGTDTQYF
-	TRBV5-1	TRBD2	TRBJ2-5	TGCGCCAGCAGCTTCCAGATGACTAGCGGGAGAGAGACCCAGTACTTC	CASSFQMTSGRETQYF
once	TRBV7-2	TRBD2	TRBJ2-1	TGTGCCAGCAGCTCTTTACGAGCGGGAGGAGGGAATGAGCAGTTCTTC	CASSSLRAGGGNEQFF
many	TRBV3-1	-	TRBJ2-7	TGTGCCAGCAGCCTCCGGGACATCGCCGAGCAGTACTTC	CASSLRDIAEQYF
few	TRBV12-3/TRBV12-4	TRBD1	TRBJ2-3	TGTGCCAGCACCCGGGACAGGACCACTAGCACAGATACGCAGTATTTT	CASTRDRTTSTDTQYF
-	TRBV12-3/TRBV12-4	-	TRBJ2-7	TGTGCCAGCAGTTTGGAGGGGGCGAACACCTACGAGCAGTACTTC	CASSLEGANTYEQYF
many	TRBV7-3	TRBD1	TRBJ2-5	TGTGCCAGCAGCTCTACAGGGGTCCAAGAGACCCAGTACTTC	CASSSTGVQETQYF